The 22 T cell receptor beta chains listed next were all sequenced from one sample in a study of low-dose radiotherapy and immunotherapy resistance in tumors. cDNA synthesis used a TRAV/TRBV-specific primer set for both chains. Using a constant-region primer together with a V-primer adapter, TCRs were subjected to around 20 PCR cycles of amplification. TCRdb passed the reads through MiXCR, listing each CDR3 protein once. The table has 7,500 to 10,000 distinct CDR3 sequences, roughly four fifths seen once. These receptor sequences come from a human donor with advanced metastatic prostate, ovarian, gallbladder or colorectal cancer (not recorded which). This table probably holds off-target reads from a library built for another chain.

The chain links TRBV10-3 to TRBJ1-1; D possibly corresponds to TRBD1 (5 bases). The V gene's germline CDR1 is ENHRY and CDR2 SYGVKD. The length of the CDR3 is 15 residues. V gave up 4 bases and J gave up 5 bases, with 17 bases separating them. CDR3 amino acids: CAISGTFGGTTEAFF. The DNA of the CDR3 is TGTGCCATCAGTGGGACGTTTGGGGGAACTACTGAAGCTTTCTTT.

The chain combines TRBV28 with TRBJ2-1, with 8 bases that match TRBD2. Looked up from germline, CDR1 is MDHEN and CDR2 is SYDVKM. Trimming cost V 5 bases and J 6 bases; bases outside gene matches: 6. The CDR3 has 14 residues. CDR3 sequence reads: CASSLGTRGNEQFF. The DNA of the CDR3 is TGTGCCAGCAGTCTCGGGACTAGGGGCAATGAGCAGTTCTTC. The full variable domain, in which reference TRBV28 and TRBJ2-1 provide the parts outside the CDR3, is DVKVTQSSRYLVKRTGEKVFLECVQDMDHENMFWYRQDPGLGLRLIYFSYDVKMKEKGDIPEGYSVSREKKERFSLILESASTNQTSMYLCASSLGTRGNEQFFGPGTRLTVL.

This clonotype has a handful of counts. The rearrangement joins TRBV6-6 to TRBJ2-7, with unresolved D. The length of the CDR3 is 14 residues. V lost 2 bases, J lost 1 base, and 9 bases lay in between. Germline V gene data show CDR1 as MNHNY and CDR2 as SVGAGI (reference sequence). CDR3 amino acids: CASSYRDRSYEQYF. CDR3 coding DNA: TGTGCCAGCAGTTACAGGGATCGGTCCTACGAGCAGTACTTC.

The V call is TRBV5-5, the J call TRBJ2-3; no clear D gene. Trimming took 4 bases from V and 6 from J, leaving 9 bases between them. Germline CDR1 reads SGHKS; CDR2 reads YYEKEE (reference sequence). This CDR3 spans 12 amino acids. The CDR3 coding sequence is TGTGCCAGCAGCAACCTCGGGGATACGCAGTATTTT. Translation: CASSNLGDTQYF.

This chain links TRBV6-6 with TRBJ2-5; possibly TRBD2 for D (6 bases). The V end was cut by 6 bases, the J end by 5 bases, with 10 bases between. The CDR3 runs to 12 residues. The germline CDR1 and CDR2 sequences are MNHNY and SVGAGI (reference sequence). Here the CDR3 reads CASRRGWETQYF. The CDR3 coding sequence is TGTGCCAGCAGGCGGGGTTGGGAGACCCAGTACTTC.

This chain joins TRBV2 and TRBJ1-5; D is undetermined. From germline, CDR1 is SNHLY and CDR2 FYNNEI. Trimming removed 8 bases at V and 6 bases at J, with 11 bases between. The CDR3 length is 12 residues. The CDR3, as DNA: TGTGCCAGCGCAGGCTGGGCTCAGCCCCAGCATTTT. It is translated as CASAGWAQPQHF. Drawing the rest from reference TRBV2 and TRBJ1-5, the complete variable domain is EPEVTQTPSHQVTQMGQEVILRCVPISNHLYFYWYRQILGQKVEFLVSFYNNEISEKSEIFDDQFSVERPDGSNFTLKIRSTKLEDSAMYFCASAGWAQPQHFGDGTRLSIL.

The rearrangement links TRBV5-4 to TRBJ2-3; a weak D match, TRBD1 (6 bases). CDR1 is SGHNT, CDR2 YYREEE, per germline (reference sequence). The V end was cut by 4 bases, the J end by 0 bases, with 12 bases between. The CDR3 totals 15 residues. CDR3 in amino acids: CASSPGQGSTDTQYF. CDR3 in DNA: TGTGCCAGCAGCCCAGGTCAGGGGAGCACAGATACGCAGTATTTT.

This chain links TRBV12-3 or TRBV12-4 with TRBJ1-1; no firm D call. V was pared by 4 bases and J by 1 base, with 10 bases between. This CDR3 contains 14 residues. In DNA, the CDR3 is TGTGCCAGCAGTTCGCCTCTGGAGAACACTGAAGCTTTCTTT. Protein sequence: CASSSPLENTEAFF.

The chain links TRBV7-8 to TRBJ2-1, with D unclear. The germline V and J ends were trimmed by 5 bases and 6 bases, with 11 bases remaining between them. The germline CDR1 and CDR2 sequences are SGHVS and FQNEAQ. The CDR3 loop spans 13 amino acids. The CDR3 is CASSLGSFNEQFF. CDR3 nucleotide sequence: TGTGCCAGCAGCCTAGGATCTTTCAATGAGCAGTTCTTC.

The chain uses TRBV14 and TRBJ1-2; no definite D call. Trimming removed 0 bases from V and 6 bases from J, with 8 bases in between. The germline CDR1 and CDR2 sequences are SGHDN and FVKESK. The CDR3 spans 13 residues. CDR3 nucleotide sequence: TGTGCCAGCAGCCAAGACTATGGCGATGGCTACACCTTC. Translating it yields CASSQDYGDGYTF.

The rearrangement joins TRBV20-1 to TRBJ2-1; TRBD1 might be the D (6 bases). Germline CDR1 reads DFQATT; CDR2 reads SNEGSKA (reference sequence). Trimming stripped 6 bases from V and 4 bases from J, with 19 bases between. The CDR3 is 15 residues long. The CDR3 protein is CSARGRSQAYNEQFF. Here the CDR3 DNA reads TGCAGTGCCAGGGGCCGTTCGCAGGCTTACAATGAGCAGTTCTTC.

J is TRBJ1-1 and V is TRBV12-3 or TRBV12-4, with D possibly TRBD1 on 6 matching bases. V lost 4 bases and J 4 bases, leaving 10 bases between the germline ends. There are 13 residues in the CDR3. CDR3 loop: CASSSQGFTEAFF. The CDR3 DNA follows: TGTGCCAGCAGTTCTCAGGGGTTCACTGAAGCTTTCTTT.

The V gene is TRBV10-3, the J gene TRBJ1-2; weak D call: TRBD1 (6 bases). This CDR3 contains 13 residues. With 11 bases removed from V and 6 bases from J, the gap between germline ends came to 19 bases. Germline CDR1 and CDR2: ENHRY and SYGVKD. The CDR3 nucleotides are TGTGCCTCCTCGACGGGGGGGGCTGATGGCTACACCTTC. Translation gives CASSTGGADGYTF.

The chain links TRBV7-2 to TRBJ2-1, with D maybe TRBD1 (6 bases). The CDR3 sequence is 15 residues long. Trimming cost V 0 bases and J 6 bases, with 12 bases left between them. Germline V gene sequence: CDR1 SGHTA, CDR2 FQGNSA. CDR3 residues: CASSLAAGVGNEQFF. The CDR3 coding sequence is TGTGCCAGCAGCTTAGCTGCAGGGGTAGGCAATGAGCAGTTCTTC.

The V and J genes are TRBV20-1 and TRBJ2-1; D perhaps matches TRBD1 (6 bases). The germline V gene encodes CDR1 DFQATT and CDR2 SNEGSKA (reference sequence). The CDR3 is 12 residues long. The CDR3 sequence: CRAGEIHNEQFF. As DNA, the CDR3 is TGCAGAGCAGGGGAGATACACAATGAGCAGTTCTTC.

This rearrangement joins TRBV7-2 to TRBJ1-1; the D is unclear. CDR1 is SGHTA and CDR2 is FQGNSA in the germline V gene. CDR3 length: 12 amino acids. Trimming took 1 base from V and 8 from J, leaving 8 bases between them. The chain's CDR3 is CASSLGGGEAFF. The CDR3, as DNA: TGTGCCAGCAGCTTAGGAGGAGGGGAAGCTTTCTTT. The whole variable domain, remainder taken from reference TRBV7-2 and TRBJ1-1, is GAGVSQSPSNKVTEKGKDVELRCDPISGHTALYWYRQSLGQGLEFLIYFQGNSAPDKSGLPSDRFSAERTGGSVSTLTIQRTQQEDSAVYLCASSLGGGEAFFGQGTRLTVV.

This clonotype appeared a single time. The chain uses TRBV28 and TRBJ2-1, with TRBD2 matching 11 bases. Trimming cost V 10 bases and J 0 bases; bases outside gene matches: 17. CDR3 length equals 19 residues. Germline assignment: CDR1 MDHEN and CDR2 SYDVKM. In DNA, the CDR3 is TGTGCCACCCGACCCGAGGGACTAGCGGAATTTCTCTCCTACAATGAGCAGTTCTTC. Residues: CATRPEGLAEFLSYNEQFF.

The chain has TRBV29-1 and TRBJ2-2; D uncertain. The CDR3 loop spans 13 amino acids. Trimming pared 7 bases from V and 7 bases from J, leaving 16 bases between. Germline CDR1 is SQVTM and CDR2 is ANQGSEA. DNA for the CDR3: TGCAGCGCCGTTAGTCTCTCGGGCGGGGAGCTGTTTTTT. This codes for CSAVSLSGGELFF.

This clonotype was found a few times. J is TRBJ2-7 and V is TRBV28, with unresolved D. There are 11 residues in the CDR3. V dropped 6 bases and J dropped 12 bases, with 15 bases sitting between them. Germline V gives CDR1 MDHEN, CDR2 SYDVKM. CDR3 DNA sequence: TGTGCCAGCAGCATCCTGGACCGGCGGTACTTC. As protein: CASSILDRRYF.

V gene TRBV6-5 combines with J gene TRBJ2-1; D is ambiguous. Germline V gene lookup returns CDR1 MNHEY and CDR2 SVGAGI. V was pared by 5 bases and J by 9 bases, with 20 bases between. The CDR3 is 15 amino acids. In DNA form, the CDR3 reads TGTGCCAGCAGTAGCCCTTCCCTGAGAGGTGGTGAGCAGTTCTTC. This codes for CASSSPSLRGGEQFF.

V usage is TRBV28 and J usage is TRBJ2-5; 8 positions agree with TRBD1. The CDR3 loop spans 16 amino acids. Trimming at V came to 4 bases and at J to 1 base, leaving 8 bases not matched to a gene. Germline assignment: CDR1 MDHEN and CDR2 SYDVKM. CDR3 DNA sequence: TGTGCCAGCAGTTCAGAGACAGGGGACCCCCAAGAGACCCAGTACTTC. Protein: CASSSETGDPQETQYF.

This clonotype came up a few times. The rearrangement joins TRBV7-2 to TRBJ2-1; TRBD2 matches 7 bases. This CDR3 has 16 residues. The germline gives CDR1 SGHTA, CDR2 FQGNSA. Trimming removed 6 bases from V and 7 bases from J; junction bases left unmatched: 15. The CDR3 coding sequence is TGTGCCAGCAGTCTAACTAGCGCCCGCCTGGGGAATGAGCAGTTCTTC. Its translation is CASSLTSARLGNEQFF. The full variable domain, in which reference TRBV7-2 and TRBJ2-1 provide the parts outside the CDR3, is GAGVSQSPSNKVTEKGKDVELRCDPISGHTALYWYRQSLGQGLEFLIYFQGNSAPDKSGLPSDRFSAERTGGSVSTLTIQRTQQEDSAVYLCASSLTSARLGNEQFFGPGTRLTVL.